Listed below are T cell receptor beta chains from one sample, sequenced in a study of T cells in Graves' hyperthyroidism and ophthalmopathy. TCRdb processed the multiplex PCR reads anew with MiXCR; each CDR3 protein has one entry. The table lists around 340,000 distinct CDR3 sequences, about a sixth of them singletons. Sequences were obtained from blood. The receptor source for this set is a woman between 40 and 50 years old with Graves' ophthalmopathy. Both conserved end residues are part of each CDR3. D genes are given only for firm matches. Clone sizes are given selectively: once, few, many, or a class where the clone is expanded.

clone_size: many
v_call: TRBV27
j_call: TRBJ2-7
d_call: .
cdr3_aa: CASILGIRGILYEQYF
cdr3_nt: TGTGCCAGCATCCTGGGAATTCGCGGGATATTATACGAGCAGTACTTC

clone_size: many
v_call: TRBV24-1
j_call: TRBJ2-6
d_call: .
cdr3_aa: CATSGLGTGANVLTF
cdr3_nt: TGTGCCACCAGTGGTTTGGGAACCGGGGCCAACGTCCTGACTTTC

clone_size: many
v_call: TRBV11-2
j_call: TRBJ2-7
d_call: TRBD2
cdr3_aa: CASSLTNSGSYEQYF
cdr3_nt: TGTGCCAGCAGCTTAACGAATAGCGGGAGTTACGAGCAGTACTTC

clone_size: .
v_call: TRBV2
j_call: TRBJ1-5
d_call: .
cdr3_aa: CASSWIGGSQPQPF
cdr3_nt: TGTGCCAGCAGTTGGATAGGGGGGAGTCAGCCCCAGCCTTTT

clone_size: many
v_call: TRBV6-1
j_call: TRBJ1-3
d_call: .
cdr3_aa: CASRSERSRGNTIYF
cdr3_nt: TGTGCCAGCAGGTCGGAACGGAGCCGAGGAAACACCATATATTTT

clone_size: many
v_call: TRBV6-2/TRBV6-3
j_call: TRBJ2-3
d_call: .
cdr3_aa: CASSYSGASDTQYF
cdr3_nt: TGTGCCAGCAGTTACTCGGGGGCCTCAGATACGCAGTATTTT

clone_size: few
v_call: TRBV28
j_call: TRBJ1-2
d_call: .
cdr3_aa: CASSWQGGAWGYTF
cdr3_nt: TGTGCCAGCAGTTGGCAGGGAGGGGCGTGGGGCTACACCTTC

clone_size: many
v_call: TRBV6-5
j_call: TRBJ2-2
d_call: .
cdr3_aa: CASRALDRELFF
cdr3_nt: TGTGCCAGCAGAGCCCTGGACCGGGAGCTGTTTTTT

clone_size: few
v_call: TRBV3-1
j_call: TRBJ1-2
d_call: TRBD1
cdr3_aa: CASSQAQGARSYGYTF
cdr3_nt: TGTGCCAGCAGCCAAGCCCAGGGGGCTAGGAGCTATGGCTACACCTTC

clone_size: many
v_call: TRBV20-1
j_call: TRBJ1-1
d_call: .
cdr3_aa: CSARDYTGNTEAFF
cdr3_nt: TGCAGTGCTAGAGATTATACCGGGAACACTGAAGCTTTCTTT

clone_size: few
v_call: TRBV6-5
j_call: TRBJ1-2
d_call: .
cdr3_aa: CASSYGYGQIHGYTF
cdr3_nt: TGTGCCAGCAGTTACGGTTACGGGCAGATCCATGGCTACACCTTC

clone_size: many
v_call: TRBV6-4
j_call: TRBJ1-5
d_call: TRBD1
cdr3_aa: CASSPQGAQSANQPQHF
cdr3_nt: TGTGCCAGCAGTCCACAGGGGGCCCAATCCGCCAATCAGCCCCAGCATTTT

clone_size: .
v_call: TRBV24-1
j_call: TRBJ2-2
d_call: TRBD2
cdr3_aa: CATSDLAGTSGIRNTGELFF
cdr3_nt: TGTGCCACCAGTGATTTGGCCGGGACTAGCGGGATTAGGAACACCGGGGAGCTGTTTTTT

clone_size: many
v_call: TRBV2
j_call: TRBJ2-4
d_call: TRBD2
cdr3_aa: CASSEGLAGNIQYF
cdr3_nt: TGTGCCAGCAGTGAGGGACTAGCGGGAAACATTCAGTACTTC

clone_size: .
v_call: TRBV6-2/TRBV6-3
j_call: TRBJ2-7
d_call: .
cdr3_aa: CASSFNPDSALFF
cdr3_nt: TGTGCCAGCAGCTTCAACCCGGACAGCGCCCTTTTTTTC

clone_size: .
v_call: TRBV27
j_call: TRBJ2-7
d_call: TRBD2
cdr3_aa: CASSLRTSGSPYEQYF
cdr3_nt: TGTGCCAGCAGCCTGAGGACTAGCGGGAGTCCCTACGAGCAGTACTTC

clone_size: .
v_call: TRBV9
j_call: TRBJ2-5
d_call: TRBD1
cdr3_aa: CASSVGTGGIVTQYF
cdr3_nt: TGTGCCAGCAGCGTCGGGACAGGGGGCATTGTGACCCAGTACTTC

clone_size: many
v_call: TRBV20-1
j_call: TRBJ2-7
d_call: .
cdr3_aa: CSARDSWHEQYF
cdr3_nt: TGCAGTGCTAGAGATTCCTGGCACGAGCAGTACTTC

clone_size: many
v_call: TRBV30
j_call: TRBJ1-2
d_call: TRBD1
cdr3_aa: CAWILQGAKGYTF
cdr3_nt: TGTGCCTGGATCCTACAGGGGGCGAAGGGCTACACCTTC

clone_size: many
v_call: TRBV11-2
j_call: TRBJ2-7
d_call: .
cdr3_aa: CASSLQPQGRLGYEQYF
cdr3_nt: TGTGCCAGCAGCTTACAACCACAGGGAAGGCTTGGGTATGAGCAGTACTTC

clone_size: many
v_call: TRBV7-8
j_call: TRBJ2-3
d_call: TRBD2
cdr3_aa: CASRWDRGGTDTQYF
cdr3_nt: TGTGCCAGCAGGTGGGACCGGGGGGGCACAGATACGCAGTATTTT

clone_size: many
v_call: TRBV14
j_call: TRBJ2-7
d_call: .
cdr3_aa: CASSQDPGPGSDRVYEQYF
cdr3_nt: TGTGCCAGCAGCCAAGACCCAGGCCCAGGGTCCGACAGAGTATACGAGCAGTACTTC

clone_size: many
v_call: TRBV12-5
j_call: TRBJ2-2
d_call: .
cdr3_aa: CASGLGKDPGKYNTGELFF
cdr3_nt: TGTGCTAGTGGTTTGGGGAAAGACCCCGGGAAGTATAACACCGGGGAGCTGTTTTTT

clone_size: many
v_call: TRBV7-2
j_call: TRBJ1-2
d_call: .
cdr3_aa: CASSSDMGDYGYTF
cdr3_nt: TGTGCCAGCAGCTCCGACATGGGCGACTATGGCTACACCTTC

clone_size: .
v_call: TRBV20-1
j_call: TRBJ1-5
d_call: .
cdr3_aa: CSASDTGSYSNQPQRF
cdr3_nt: TGCAGTGCTAGTGATACAGGGAGTTATAGCAATCAGCCCCAGCGTTTT

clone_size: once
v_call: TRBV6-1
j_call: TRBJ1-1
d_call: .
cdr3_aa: CASSDTGPVVAFF
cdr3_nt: TGTGCCAGCAGTGATACAGGGCCGGTGGTAGCTTTCTTT

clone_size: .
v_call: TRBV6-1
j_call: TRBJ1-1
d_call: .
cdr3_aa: CASSSVTRSTEAFF
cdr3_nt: TGTGCCAGCAGCTCTGTCACGCGGAGCACTGAAGCTTTCTTT

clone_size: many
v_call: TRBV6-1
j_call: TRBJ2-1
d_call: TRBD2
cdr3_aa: CASSGGGLAGDNEQFF
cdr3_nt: TGTGCCAGCAGTGGGGGTGGGCTAGCGGGAGACAATGAGCAGTTCTTC

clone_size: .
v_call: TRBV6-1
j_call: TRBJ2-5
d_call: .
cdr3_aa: CASISRMGRGRETQYF
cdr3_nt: TGTGCCAGCATCTCTCGAATGGGCAGGGGGAGGGAGACCCAGTACTTC

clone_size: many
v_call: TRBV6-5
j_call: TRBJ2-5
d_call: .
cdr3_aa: CASSQIGMTQYF
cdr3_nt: TGTGCCAGCAGCCAAATCGGAATGACCCAGTACTTC

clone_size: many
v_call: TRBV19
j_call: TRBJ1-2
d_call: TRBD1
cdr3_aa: CASSTRTDRGKDGYTF
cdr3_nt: TGTGCCAGTAGTACCAGAACCGACAGGGGGAAGGATGGCTACACCTTC

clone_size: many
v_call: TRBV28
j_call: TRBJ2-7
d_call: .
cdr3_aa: CASRSTGTYYEQYF
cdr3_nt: TGTGCCAGCAGATCCACCGGGACATACTACGAGCAGTACTTC

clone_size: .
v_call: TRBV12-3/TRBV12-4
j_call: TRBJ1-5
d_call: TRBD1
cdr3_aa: CASSTDRGFEQPQHF
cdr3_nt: TGTGCCAGCAGTACAGACAGGGGGTTCGAACAGCCCCAGCATTTT

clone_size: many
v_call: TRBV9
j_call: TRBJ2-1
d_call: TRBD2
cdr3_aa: CASSVGLAAYNEQFF
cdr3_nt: TGTGCCAGCAGCGTAGGACTAGCGGCCTACAATGAGCAGTTCTTC

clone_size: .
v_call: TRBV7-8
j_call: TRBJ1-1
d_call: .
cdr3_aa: CASSEHSYTEAFF
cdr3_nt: TGTGCCAGCAGCGAACACAGCTACACTGAAGCTTTCTTT

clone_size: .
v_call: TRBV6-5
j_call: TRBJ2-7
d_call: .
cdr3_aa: CASSYSPSLGSYEQYF
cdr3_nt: TGTGCCAGCAGTTACTCCCCGAGCTTGGGAAGCTACGAGCAGTACTTC

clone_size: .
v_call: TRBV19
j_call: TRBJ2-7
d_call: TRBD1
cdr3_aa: CASSIAAGGGTYEQYF
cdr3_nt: TGTGCCAGTAGTATTGCGGCAGGGGGTGGGACCTACGAGCAGTACTTC

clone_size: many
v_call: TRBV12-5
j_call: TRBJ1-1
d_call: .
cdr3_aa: CASGRTDNTEAFF
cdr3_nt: TGTGCTAGTGGTCGCACGGATAACACTGAAGCTTTCTTT

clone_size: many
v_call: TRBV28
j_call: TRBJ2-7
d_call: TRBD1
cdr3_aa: CASSPADRGPRSYEQYF
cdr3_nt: TGTGCCAGCAGTCCCGCGGACAGGGGGCCCCGGTCCTACGAGCAGTACTTC

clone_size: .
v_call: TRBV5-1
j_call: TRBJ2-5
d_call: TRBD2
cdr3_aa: CASSLSTSGRQETQYF
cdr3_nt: TGCGCCAGCAGCCTATCGACTAGCGGGAGGCAAGAGACCCAGTACTTC

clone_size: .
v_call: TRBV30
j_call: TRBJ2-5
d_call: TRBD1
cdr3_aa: CAWEDRVRTQYF
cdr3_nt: TGTGCCTGGGAGGACAGGGTACGGACCCAGTACTTC

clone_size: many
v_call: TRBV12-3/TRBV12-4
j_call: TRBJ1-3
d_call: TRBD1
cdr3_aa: CASTTGDSGNTIYF
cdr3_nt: TGTGCCAGCACGACAGGGGATTCGGGAAACACCATATATTTT

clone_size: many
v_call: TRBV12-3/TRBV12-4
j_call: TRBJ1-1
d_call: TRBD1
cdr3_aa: CASSSPGQVNTEAFF
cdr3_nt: TGTGCCAGCAGTTCGCCGGGACAGGTGAACACTGAAGCTTTCTTT

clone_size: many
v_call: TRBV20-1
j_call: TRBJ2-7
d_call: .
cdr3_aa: CSARGPPPPEQYF
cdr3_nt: TGCAGTGCTAGAGGACCTCCCCCCCCCGAGCAGTACTTC

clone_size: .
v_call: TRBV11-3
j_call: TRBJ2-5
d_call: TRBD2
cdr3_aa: CARSAIRGETQYF
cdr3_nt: TGTGCCAGAAGCGCGATTCGGGGGGAGACACAGTACTTC

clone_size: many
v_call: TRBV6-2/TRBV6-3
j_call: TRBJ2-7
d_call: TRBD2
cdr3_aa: CASSYVLAGGGPYEQYF
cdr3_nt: TGTGCCAGCAGTTACGTTCTAGCGGGAGGTGGCCCCTACGAGCAGTACTTC

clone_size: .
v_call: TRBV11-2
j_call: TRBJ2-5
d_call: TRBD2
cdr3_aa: CASSLEAGGQETQYF
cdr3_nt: TGTGCCAGCAGCTTAGAAGCGGGAGGCCAAGAGACCCAGTACTTC

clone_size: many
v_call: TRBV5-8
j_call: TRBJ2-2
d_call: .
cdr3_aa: CASSFTNTANTGELFF
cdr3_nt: TGTGCCAGCAGCTTCACGAACACAGCGAACACCGGGGAGCTGTTTTTT

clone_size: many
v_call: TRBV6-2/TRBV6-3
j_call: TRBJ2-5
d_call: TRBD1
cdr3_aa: CASSHLLRDRAETQYF
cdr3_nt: TGTGCCAGCAGTCACCTACTCCGCGACAGGGCGGAGACCCAGTACTTC

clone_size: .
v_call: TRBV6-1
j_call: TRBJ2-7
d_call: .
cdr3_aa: CASSPSRSRGEQYF
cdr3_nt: TGTGCCAGCAGCCCCAGCAGGTCCCGGGGCGAGCAGTACTTC

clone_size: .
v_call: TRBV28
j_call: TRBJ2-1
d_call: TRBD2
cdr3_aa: CASSLGGLAGSNDQFF
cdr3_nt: TGTGCCAGCAGTTTAGGGGGACTAGCAGGGAGCAATGATCAGTTCTTC

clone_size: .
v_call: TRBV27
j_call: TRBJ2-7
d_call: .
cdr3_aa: CASSPGYERYF
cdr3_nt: TGTGCCAGCAGTCCCGGATACGAGCGGTACTTC

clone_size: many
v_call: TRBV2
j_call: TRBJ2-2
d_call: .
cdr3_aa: CASARGNTGELFF
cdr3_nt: TGTGCCAGCGCCCGCGGGAACACCGGGGAGCTGTTTTTT

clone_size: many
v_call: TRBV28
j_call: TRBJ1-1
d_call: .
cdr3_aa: CASSLKNLNTEAFF
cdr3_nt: TGTGCCAGCAGTTTAAAGAATCTTAACACTGAAGCTTTCTTT

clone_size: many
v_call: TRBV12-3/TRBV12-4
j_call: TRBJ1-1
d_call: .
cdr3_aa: CASSLGGLVTAFF
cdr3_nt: TGTGCCAGCAGTTTAGGGGGGCTAGTGACGGCTTTCTTT

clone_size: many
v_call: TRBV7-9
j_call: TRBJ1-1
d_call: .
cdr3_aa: CASSLSWGADTEAFF
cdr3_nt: TGTGCCAGCAGCCTCTCCTGGGGGGCGGACACTGAAGCTTTCTTT

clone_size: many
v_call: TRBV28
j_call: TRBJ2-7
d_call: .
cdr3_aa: CASSRDLGRYEQYF
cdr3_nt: TGTGCCAGCAGTCGCGACCTTGGGCGGTACGAGCAGTACTTC

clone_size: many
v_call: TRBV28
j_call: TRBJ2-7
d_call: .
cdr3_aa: CASSSLEASYEQYF
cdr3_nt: TGTGCCAGCAGTTCCCTGGAGGCCTCCTACGAGCAGTACTTC